This T cell receptor (beta chain) stems from a study of OX40 agonist ivuxolimab in advanced cancers. Some clones are missing from TCRdb's copy, which holds only in-frame ones; the method was immunoSEQ multiplex PCR. The sample comprises 65,000 to 95,000 clones, more than 75% of which are singletons, and 6.2% rests with the top ten. CDR1 and CDR2 (germline): ENHRY, SYGVKD. V dropped 2 bases and J dropped 6 bases, with 11 bases sitting between them. The CDR3 has 13 amino acids. Study outcomes and limitations: Several nonresponders also turned out to have low normalized T-cell clonal expansion. No antigen was identified for the clonally expanded peripheral T cells.

Details on this clone: The target antigen is unknown.

The rearrangement joins TRBV10-3 to TRBJ2-7; perhaps TRBD2 as D (5 bases). The TCR sequence derives from an adult with an advanced solid tumor such as melanoma, head and neck, liver or kidney cancer. This sample comprised CD4+ or CD8+ T cells sorted from blood, obtained in a trial of the OX40 agonist ivuxolimab. CDR3: CAISERAEGEQYF. The CDR3 nucleotides read TGTGCCATCAGTGAGAGGGCAGAGGGCGAGCAGTACTTC.